One sample yielded the 28 T cell receptor beta chains listed below, sequenced in a study of T cells after yellow fever vaccination. TCRdb passed the 5' RACE reads through MiXCR, listing each CDR3 protein once. The table records approximately 260,000 distinct CDR3 sequences, around 13% of them present only once. Sequences were derived from CD4+ T cells sorted from PBMCs, sampled 45 days after the yellow fever booster vaccination. These receptors all stem from a man younger than 40 who received the YFV17D yellow fever vaccine.

The V and J genes are TRBV11-2 and TRBJ1-3, with D unresolved. V gave up 5 bases and J gave up 0 bases, with 8 bases separating them. From germline, CDR1 is SGHAT and CDR2 FQNNGV. This CDR3 comprises 14 residues. As DNA, the CDR3 is TGTGCCAGCAGCGCATTCAACTCTGGAAACACCATATATTTT. It translates to CASSAFNSGNTIYF.

This clonotype was counted a few times. The CDR3 DNA reads TGTGCCAGCTCACCATTTCAGGCAGACCCCAGGGAGCAGTACTTC. This sequence encodes CASSPFQADPREQYF. This sequence joins TRBV18 and TRBJ2-7, with no clear D. This CDR3 contains 15 residues. V dropped 2 bases and J dropped 7 bases, with 18 bases sitting between them. Germline CDR1 and CDR2: KGHSH and LQKENI.

The V gene is TRBV19, the J gene TRBJ2-1, with 9 bases that match TRBD2. CDR1 is LNHDA, CDR2 SQIVND, per germline (reference sequence). The CDR3 extends over 17 amino acids. V shed 6 bases and J 1 base; nucleotides not matched to a gene: 10. The CDR3 protein is CASSPEGGRESYNEQFF. CDR3 in DNA: TGTGCCAGTAGCCCCGAAGGCGGGAGGGAGTCCTACAATGAGCAGTTCTTC.

The V and J genes are TRBV5-1 and TRBJ2-1; maybe TRBD1 (5 bases). The CDR3 runs to 14 residues. V lost 4 bases, J lost 8 bases, and 16 bases lay in between. From germline, CDR1 is SGHRS and CDR2 YFSETQ. Here the CDR3 reads CASSPARADDEQFF. CDR3 bases: TGCGCCAGCAGCCCTGCCAGGGCGGACGATGAGCAGTTCTTC.

The chain recombines TRBV5-1 with TRBJ2-7, with D perhaps matching TRBD1 (5 bases). There are 13 residues in the CDR3. V lost 4 bases, J lost 0 bases, and 8 bases lay in between. The germline V gene has CDR1 SGHRS and CDR2 YFSETQ. This chain's CDR3 is CASSVGASYEQYF. As DNA, the CDR3 is TGCGCCAGCAGCGTTGGGGCCTCCTACGAGCAGTACTTC.

This clonotype was found a few times. This rearrangement joins TRBV9 to TRBJ2-5; 7 bases are a match to TRBD1. This CDR3 is built from 16 residues. V lost 0 bases and J lost 1; bases outside the gene matches: 6. Germline V gives CDR1 SGDLS, CDR2 YYNGEE. The CDR3 DNA reads as TGTGCCAGCAGCGTAGCTCAAGGGGGCCGCCAAGAGACCCAGTACTTC. Residues: CASSVAQGGRQETQYF.

This clonotype occurred a few times. This chain joins TRBV27 and TRBJ1-4; TRBD1 matches 8 bases. The CDR3 spans 15 residues. Germline-derived CDR1 and CDR2 are MNHEY and SMNVEV (reference sequence). V shed 6 bases and J 7 bases; nucleotides not matched to a gene: 10. The CDR3 loop reads CASRPHGQGSEKLFF. CDR3 coding DNA: TGTGCCAGCAGGCCCCACGGACAGGGAAGTGAAAAACTGTTTTTT.

This clonotype was seen only a few times. The V and J genes are TRBV5-1 and TRBJ1-4; 9 bases are a match to TRBD1. CDR3 length equals 16 residues. The germline V gene encodes CDR1 SGHRS and CDR2 YFSETQ. The V gene end was trimmed by 0 bases and the J gene end by 8 bases; junction bases not matched to a gene: 8. The CDR3 DNA sequence: TGCGCCAGCAGCTTGGCCGGCGGGACAGGGAACGAAAAACTGTTTTTT. This sequence encodes CASSLAGGTGNEKLFF. Looking up the rest from reference TRBV5-1 and TRBJ1-4 gives the full variable domain: KAGVTQTPRYLIKTRGQQVTLSCSPISGHRSVSWYQQTPGQGLQFLFEYFSETQRNKGNFPGRFSGRQFSNSRSEMNVSTLELGDSALYLCASSLAGGTGNEKLFFGSGTQLSVL.

This chain's CDR3 is CATLSRILNQPQHF. In DNA, the CDR3 is TGTGCCACTCTTTCGCGGATTTTAAATCAGCCCCAGCATTTT. The V call is TRBV24-1, the J call TRBJ1-5; D is unresolved. V shed 10 bases and J shed 4 bases, with 16 bases lying between them. Germline V gene lookup returns CDR1 KGHDR and CDR2 SFDVKD. This CDR3 is built from 14 residues.

The rearrangement uses TRBV5-1 and TRBJ2-1; TRBD2 matches at 12 bases. V trimming: 3 bases; J trimming: 8 bases; junction bases outside the gene matches: 6. The CDR3 extends over 15 amino acids. From germline, CDR1 is SGHRS and CDR2 YFSETQ. The CDR3, as DNA: TGCGCCAGCAGCTCCCTAGCGGGAGGGCCCCATGAGCAGTTCTTC. Translation: CASSSLAGGPHEQFF.

The chain uses TRBV30 and TRBJ1-3, with no clear D. Germline V lookup: CDR1 GTSNPN, CDR2 SVGIG (reference sequence). V was trimmed by 0 bases and J by 4 bases, leaving 13 bases between them. There are 15 residues in the CDR3. The CDR3 DNA reads TGTGCCTGGAGTGTCGCAGTTCAACAGGGAAACACCATATATTTT. Its protein product is CAWSVAVQQGNTIYF. The full variable domain, completed using reference TRBV30 and TRBJ1-3, is SQTIHQWPATLVQPVGSPLSLECTVEGTSNPNLYWYRQAAGRGLQLLFYSVGIGQISSEVPQNLSASRPQDRQFILSSKKLLLSDSGFYLCAWSVAVQQGNTIYFGEGSWLTVV.

The chain links TRBV4-3 to TRBJ2-3, with 11 bases identical to TRBD2. Trimming cost V 4 bases and J 1 base; bases outside gene matches: 13. The CDR3 is made up of 19 amino acids. Germline CDR1 is LGHNA and CDR2 is YSLEER. The CDR3 nucleotides are TGCGCCAGCAGCCTTCTAACCGGGACTAGCGGATTCCGCACAGATACGCAGTATTTT. This translates into CASSLLTGTSGFRTDTQYF.

The chain couples TRBV7-2 to TRBJ1-1; 7 nucleotides match TRBD1. This CDR3 has 15 residues. V shed 0 bases, J shed 0 bases, and the junction held 1 base outside the gene matches. In germline, CDR1 is SGHTA, CDR2 FQGNSA. The CDR3 bases are TGTGCCAGCAGCTTAGCCGGGACAGTGAACACTGAAGCTTTCTTT. Its protein is CASSLAGTVNTEAFF.

This clonotype came up many times. This chain links TRBV29-1 with TRBJ1-2; D may be TRBD1 (5 bases). The CDR3 extends over 14 amino acids. CDR1 and CDR2 (germline): SQVTM, ANQGSEA. Trimming removed 2 bases at V and 4 bases at J, with 14 bases between. CDR3 DNA: TGCAGCGTTGAATTGGGACGGGGGGGCTATGGCTACACCTTC. Its translation: CSVELGRGGYGYTF.

This clonotype appeared a few times. V and J are TRBV6-2 or TRBV6-3 and TRBJ2-3; D is undetermined. The CDR3 is 13 residues long. The V gene's germline CDR1 is MNHEY and CDR2 SVGEGT. Trimming cost V 6 bases and J 0 bases, with 7 bases left between them. The CDR3 protein is CASRKTSTDTQYF. The DNA for the CDR3 is TGTGCCAGCAGGAAGACGAGCACAGATACGCAGTATTTT.

This clonotype has a single count. The rearrangement links TRBV29-1 to TRBJ2-1, with TRBD1 matching over 8 bases. V lost 3 bases, J lost 10 bases, and 8 bases stayed unmatched. This CDR3 has 13 residues. Germline CDR1 is SQVTM and CDR2 is ANQGSEA. The CDR3 reads CSVEGTGKGEQFF. In DNA, the CDR3 is TGCAGCGTTGAGGGGACAGGAAAGGGCGAGCAGTTCTTC.

This chain joins TRBV9 and TRBJ2-5, with a possible D match to TRBD1 (6 bases). Trimming cost V 4 bases and J 2 bases, with 12 bases left between them. Per the germline V gene, CDR1 is SGDLS and CDR2 is YYNGEE. This CDR3 is built from 14 residues. CDR3 sequence reads: CASSPPGAQETQYF. CDR3 DNA sequence: TGTGCCAGCAGCCCCCCAGGGGCTCAAGAGACCCAGTACTTC.

This clonotype was seen only a few times. The chain links TRBV20-1 to TRBJ2-5; weak D call: TRBD1 (6 bases). Trimming removed 8 bases from V and 4 bases from J, with 17 bases in between. The CDR3 has 13 amino acids. CDR1 DFQATT and CDR2 SNEGSKA come from the germline V gene (reference sequence). The CDR3 region is CSPTIRGGETQYF. The CDR3 DNA reads as TGCAGTCCCACAATCAGGGGTGGAGAGACCCAGTACTTC.

This clonotype has just a few counts. V and J are TRBV7-9 and TRBJ1-2, with D perhaps matching TRBD1 (5 bases). The germline V and J ends were trimmed by 1 base and 2 bases, with 11 bases remaining between them. Germline V gene data show CDR1 as SEHNR and CDR2 as FQNEAQ (reference sequence). CDR3 length equals 15 residues. This CDR3 is CASSLGLDTNYGYTF. The CDR3 DNA sequence: TGTGCCAGCAGCTTAGGACTGGACACAAACTATGGCTACACCTTC.

The rearrangement uses TRBV28 and TRBJ1-5; D gene ambiguous. Germline V gives CDR1 MDHEN, CDR2 SYDVKM. The CDR3 spans 15 residues. Trimming removed 7 bases at V and 4 bases at J, with 17 bases between. The CDR3 is CASNQRRLRNQPQHF. The CDR3 region has the DNA TGTGCCAGCAACCAAAGACGGCTTCGGAATCAGCCCCAGCATTTT.

The table lists this clonotype with a few counts. The chain links TRBV5-1 to TRBJ2-7; maybe TRBD1 (6 bases). The CDR3 loop spans 13 amino acids. V was cut by 2 bases and J by 3 bases, with 9 bases left in between. Germline CDR1 and CDR2: SGHRS and YFSETQ. CDR3 sequence reads: CASSFKTGYEQYF. The CDR3 nucleotides are TGCGCCAGCAGCTTTAAGACAGGCTACGAGCAGTACTTC.

In this sample, this clonotype turned up many times. V gene TRBV7-9 combines with J gene TRBJ2-7; 7 nucleotides match TRBD1. J lost 1 base, V lost 4 bases, and 4 bases had no gene match. The length of the CDR3 is 14 residues. Germline loops: CDR1 SEHNR, CDR2 FQNEAQ (reference sequence). The CDR3 nucleotides are TGTGCCAGCAGCTACAGGGGCGAATCCTACGAGCAGTACTTC. Amino acid sequence: CASSYRGESYEQYF.

This clonotype was observed a handful of times. This chain links TRBV20-1 with TRBJ2-5; 8 bases line up with TRBD2. Germline V gene sequence: CDR1 DFQATT, CDR2 SNEGSKA (reference sequence). V was clipped by 6 bases and J by 4 bases; unmatched bases: 10. CDR3 size: 14 residues. The CDR3 sequence: CSAVSGRSTETQYF. The CDR3 coding sequence is TGCAGTGCGGTCAGCGGGAGAAGCACAGAGACCCAGTACTTC.

The gene calls are TRBV5-6 and TRBJ2-3; 11 nucleotides match TRBD2. This CDR3 has 16 amino acids. Germline V gene data show CDR1 as SGHDT and CDR2 as YYEEEE. The V and J ends lost 4 bases and 3 bases, in that order; junction bases with no gene match: 7. The CDR3 coding sequence is TGTGCCAGCAGCGTCAGGACTAGCGGGCGGACAGATACGCAGTATTTT. Protein product: CASSVRTSGRTDTQYF.

The rearrangement links TRBV3-1 to TRBJ1-5; the D is unclear. V gave up 4 bases and J gave up 8 bases, with 12 bases separating them. The length of the CDR3 is 13 residues. The germline V gene has CDR1 LGHDT and CDR2 YNNKEL (reference sequence). As DNA, the CDR3 is TGTGCCAGCAGCCCAACTGGGGAGGAGCCCCAGCATTTT. Protein: CASSPTGEEPQHF.

This clonotype has just a few counts. The CDR3 DNA is TGTGCCAGCAGCCCAGGCTGGGACAGAGATTACGAGCAGTACTTC. Encoded protein: CASSPGWDRDYEQYF. This sequence joins TRBV11-3 and TRBJ2-7; 7 positions agree with TRBD1. Trimming cost V 5 bases and J 4 bases; bases outside gene matches: 11. Germline V CDR1 and CDR2: SGHNT, YENEEA. The CDR3 is 15 amino acids.

The V gene is TRBV9, the J gene TRBJ2-2, with a possible D match to TRBD2 (5 bases). The germline V gene encodes CDR1 SGDLS and CDR2 YYNGEE. This CDR3 is 17 amino acids long. Trimming left V 2 bases short and J 4 bases short, with 18 bases between. The CDR3 loop is CASSVSGPGRVTGELFF. CDR3 bases: TGTGCCAGCAGCGTTTCGGGCCCCGGGCGGGTCACCGGGGAGCTGTTTTTT.

This clonotype was recorded a few times. V and J are TRBV7-2 and TRBJ2-3; TRBD2 is a possible D gene (6 bases). The V end lost 5 bases, the J end lost 2 bases, and 11 bases lay between the germline ends. The CDR3 covers 14 residues. Germline V gene lookup returns CDR1 SGHTA and CDR2 FQGNSA. The CDR3 region has the DNA TGTGCCAGCAGCCGCTCGGGACTCACAGATACGCAGTATTTT. Translation: CASSRSGLTDTQYF.